Below, one T cell receptor beta chain is given with its context. In the authors' workflow: From reference gene primer amplification, estimates of nucleated cell counts were derived. The protocol was immunoSEQ multiplex PCR, while the TCRdb copy is restricted to in-frame clones and leaves out a portion. That table gives V, J and clone size, and the DNA gave D and trimming. The data contain 110,000 to 150,000 clones, approximately 88% of them seen just once; the ten biggest clones take up 1.8%. The sample originates from a study of blood T cell repertoires in COVID-19. Study-wide context: Samples of COVID-19 (acute and convalescent) were obtained from the United States, Italy and Spain. In each case, the material was cDNA or gDNA derived from T cells, B-cell-depleted T cells, or PBMCs.

V lost 2 bases, J lost 5 bases, and 14 bases stayed unmatched. Germline loops: CDR1 LGHDT, CDR2 YNNKEL (reference sequence). The CDR3 consists of 18 residues. J is TRBJ2-3 and V is TRBV3-1 (or the pseudogene TRBV3-2); 9 positions agree with TRBD2. Sequenced sample: peripheral blood. The TCR originated in a man between 70 and 80 years old with acute or convalescent COVID-19. CDR3 protein: CASSQFFKGGGRGDTQYF. CDR3 nucleotides: TGTGCCAGCAGCCAATTCTTTAAGGGAGGCGGGAGGGGAGATACGCAGTATTTT.